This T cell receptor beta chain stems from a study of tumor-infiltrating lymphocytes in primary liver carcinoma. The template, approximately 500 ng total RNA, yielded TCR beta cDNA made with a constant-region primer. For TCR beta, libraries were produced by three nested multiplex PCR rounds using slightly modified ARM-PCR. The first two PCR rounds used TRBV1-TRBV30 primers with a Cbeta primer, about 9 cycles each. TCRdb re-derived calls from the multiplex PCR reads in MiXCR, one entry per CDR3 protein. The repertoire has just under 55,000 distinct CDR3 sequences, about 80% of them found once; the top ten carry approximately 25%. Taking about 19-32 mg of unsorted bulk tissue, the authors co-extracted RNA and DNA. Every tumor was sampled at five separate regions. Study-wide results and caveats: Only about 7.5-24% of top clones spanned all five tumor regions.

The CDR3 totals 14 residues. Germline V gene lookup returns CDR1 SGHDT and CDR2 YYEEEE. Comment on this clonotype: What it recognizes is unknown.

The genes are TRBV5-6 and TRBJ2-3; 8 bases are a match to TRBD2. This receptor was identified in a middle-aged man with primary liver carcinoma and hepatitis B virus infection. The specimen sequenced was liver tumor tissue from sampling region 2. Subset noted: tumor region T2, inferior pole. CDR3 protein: CVSKTSGSADTQYF. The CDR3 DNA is TGTGTCAGTAAGACAAGCGGGAGTGCAGATACGCAGTATTTT.